These 31 T cell receptor beta chains were all obtained from the same sample, sequenced in a study of cytomegalovirus exposure and HLA in healthy donors. 60 Vbeta and 13 Jbeta primers were used in PCR. Profiled with immunoSEQ multiplex PCR; TCRdb holds only in-frame clones, not every one. The table records 90,000 to 130,000 clones, over 60% of them present only once. The sample comprised PBMCs. The source of these receptors is a woman aged 60-70 years in good health and CMV-seropositive.

The genes are TRBV15 and TRBJ2-7; 8 bases map to TRBD2. This CDR3 is built from 15 residues. Germline trimming cut 1 base from V and 4 bases from J; bases unmatched to any gene: 6. Germline CDR1 LNHNV, CDR2 YYDKDF (reference sequence). The chain's CDR3 is CATSRGLAQPYEQYF. The CDR3 coding sequence is TGTGCCACCAGCAGAGGACTAGCGCAGCCTTACGAGCAGTACTTC. Together with reference TRBV15 and TRBJ2-7, the CDR3 gives the full variable domain: DAMVIQNPRYQVTQFGKPVTLSCSQTLNHNVMYWYQQKSSQAPKLLFHYYDKDFNNEADTPDNFQSRRPNTSFCFLDIRSPGLGDTAMYLCATSRGLAQPYEQYFGPGTRLTVT.

Remarks on this clone: This same CDR3 is encoded by further DNA sequences in the sample. The rearrangement links TRBV30 to TRBJ1-1; D might be TRBD1 (6 bases). CDR1 is GTSNPN and CDR2 is SVGIG in the germline V gene (reference sequence). Trimming cost V 3 bases and J 2 bases, with 13 bases left between them. The CDR3 extends over 14 amino acids. The CDR3 loop is CAWSPGQPNTEAFF. CDR3 coding DNA: TGTGCCTGGAGCCCCGGACAGCCAAACACTGAAGCTTTCTTT.

The V and J genes are TRBV4-2 and TRBJ1-2; no firm D call. V was clipped by 1 base and J by 7 bases, with 16 bases between them. This CDR3 region has 15 residues. Germline values: CDR1 LGHNA, CDR2 YNFKEQ. The chain's CDR3 is CASSQAYSTPSGYTF. The CDR3 DNA sequence: TGTGCCAGCAGCCAAGCCTACAGTACCCCATCTGGCTACACCTTC.

The chain has TRBV5-4 and TRBJ1-2; D uncertain. V gave up 0 bases and J gave up 0 bases, with 6 bases separating them. The length of the CDR3 is 14 residues. Germline V gene sequence: CDR1 SGHNT, CDR2 YYREEE (reference sequence). Here the CDR3 reads CASSLASTNYGYTF. The CDR3 coding sequence is TGTGCCAGCAGCTTGGCCAGTACTAACTATGGCTACACCTTC.

This clone has a handful of counts. V is TRBV4-2 and J is TRBJ2-7; 7 bases map to TRBD2. Germline trimming cut 7 bases from V and 4 bases from J; bases unmatched to any gene: 10. This CDR3 is 14 amino acids long. CDR1 and CDR2 (germline): LGHNA, YNFKEQ. The CDR3 DNA sequence: TGTGCCAGCAAAGATGGACTAGTCGATTACGAGCAGTACTTC. This sequence encodes CASKDGLVDYEQYF.

V is TRBV9 and J is TRBJ2-1, with 8 bases aligning to TRBD1. Germline V gene lookup returns CDR1 SGDLS and CDR2 YYNGEE. The CDR3 extends over 17 amino acids. V dropped 0 bases and J dropped 6; count of bases not matched to a gene: 11. The CDR3 DNA follows: TGTGCCAGCAGCGTAGGCGGACAGGGCGCTGTTGGCAATGAGCAGTTCTTC. Residues: CASSVGGQGAVGNEQFF.

The chain uses TRBV6-1 and TRBJ2-5; D not resolved. CDR3 length: 13 amino acids. Germline lookup yields CDR1 MNHNS and CDR2 SASEGT. The V end was cut by 6 bases, the J end by 5 bases, with 13 bases between. CDR3 in DNA: TGTGCCAGCAGATCCGGATTCGGGGAGACCCAGTACTTC. Translating it yields CASRSGFGETQYF.

CDR3 loop: CASRGLAGSYNEQFF. In DNA, the CDR3 is TGTGCCAGTAGGGGACTAGCGGGCTCCTACAATGAGCAGTTCTTC. The chain employs TRBV19 and TRBJ2-1; 12 positions agree with TRBD2. Germline V lookup: CDR1 LNHDA, CDR2 SQIVND (reference sequence). This CDR3 contains 15 residues. With V trimmed by 6 bases and J by 0 bases, 0 bases remained unmatched.

The chain recombines TRBV10-3 with TRBJ2-5; D is uncertain. Per the germline V gene, CDR1 is ENHRY and CDR2 is SYGVKD. This CDR3 has 15 residues. V was trimmed by 2 bases and J by 1 base, leaving 11 bases between them. The CDR3 loop reads CAISEPPRAQETQYF. The CDR3 DNA follows: TGTGCCATCAGTGAGCCACCTAGAGCCCAAGAGACCCAGTACTTC.

This chain links TRBV5-8 with TRBJ1-1, with unresolved D. Trimming cost V 0 bases and J 1 base, with 4 bases left between them. Germline V gene data show CDR1 as SGHTS and CDR2 as YDEGEE. The CDR3 is 13 residues long. The CDR3 DNA reads as TGTGCCAGCAGCTTGGGGGCGAACACTGAAGCTTTCTTT. As protein: CASSLGANTEAFF.

The V gene is TRBV19, the J gene TRBJ2-2; D perhaps matches TRBD1 (6 bases). Germline V gives CDR1 LNHDA, CDR2 SQIVND (reference sequence). The CDR3 contains 15 residues. Trimming left V 4 bases short and J 1 base short, with 10 bases between. CDR3: CASSKGHWNTGELFF. The CDR3 DNA sequence: TGTGCCAGTAGTAAGGGACACTGGAACACCGGGGAGCTGTTTTTT.

A remark on this clone: One end of the junction is discordant with germline, which a read error may explain. The V and J genes are TRBV4-2 and TRBJ2-7, with TRBD2 matching 7 bases. The CDR3 loop spans 15 amino acids. CDR1 LGHNA and CDR2 YNFKEQ come from the germline V gene. CDR3 nucleotide sequence: TGTGCCAGCAGCCAAGGTGGGAGGGCCTCCGACGAGCAGTACTTC. Encoded protein: CASSQGGRASDEQYF.

CDR3 DNA sequence: TGTGCCAGCAGCGCCAGTTCCAACACCATATATTTT. Its protein is CASSASSNTIYF. The chain is built from TRBV9 and TRBJ1-3; no definite D call. Germline CDR1 is SGDLS and CDR2 is YYNGEE. The CDR3 spans 12 residues. V lost 3 bases to trimming and J lost 7 bases, with 8 bases between them.

J is TRBJ1-1 and V is TRBV7-9; D gene ambiguous. The germline V gene encodes CDR1 SEHNR and CDR2 FQNEAQ (reference sequence). With 5 bases removed from V and 0 bases from J, the gap between germline ends came to 13 bases. This CDR3 contains 15 residues. The CDR3 nucleotides are TGTGCCAGCAGCCCGGGGAATCTGATGAACACTGAAGCTTTCTTT. Its protein product is CASSPGNLMNTEAFF.

V and J are TRBV7-9 and TRBJ2-5, with 7 bases matching TRBD1. J lost 10 bases, V lost 3 bases, and 8 bases had no gene match. The germline CDR1 and CDR2 sequences are SEHNR and FQNEAQ (reference sequence). The CDR3 contains 13 residues. This CDR3 is CASSFTGASGQYF. CDR3 DNA: TGTGCCAGCAGCTTTACAGGGGCCTCAGGCCAGTACTTC.

The gene calls are TRBV7-2 and TRBJ2-3; D is unresolved. Germline V gene data show CDR1 as SGHTA and CDR2 as FQGNSA. V lost 2 bases and J lost 1, with 10 bases in between. The CDR3 length is 15 residues. The CDR3 loop is CASSLRSERTDTQYF. CDR3 nucleotides: TGTGCCAGCAGCTTACGCAGCGAGCGCACAGATACGCAGTATTTT.

This clone was observed a few times. V is TRBV7-9 and J is TRBJ2-7; D gene uncertain. The germline gives CDR1 SEHNR, CDR2 FQNEAQ (reference sequence). V was cut by 1 base and J by 4 bases, with 5 bases left in between. This CDR3 spans 12 amino acids. In DNA form, the CDR3 reads TGTGCCAGCAGCTTAGGAGTATACGAGCAGTACTTC. Translating gives CASSLGVYEQYF.

The chain is built from TRBV11-3 and TRBJ2-5; 7 bases align to TRBD1. The CDR3 is 13 residues long. Germline CDR1 and CDR2: SGHNT and YENEEA. V lost 5 bases to trimming and J lost 5 bases; unmatched junction nucleotides: 5. CDR3 residues: CASSRGGIETQYF. In DNA, the CDR3 is TGTGCCAGCAGCAGAGGGGGCATTGAGACCCAGTACTTC. Looking up the rest from reference TRBV11-3 and TRBJ2-5 gives the full variable domain: EAGVVQSPRYKIIEKKQPVAFWCNPISGHNTLYWYLQNLGQGPELLIRYENEEAVDDSQLPKDRFSAERLKGVDSTLKIQPAELGDSAVYLCASSRGGIETQYFGPGTRLLVL.

CDR3 residues: CASSHGTSQAYEQYF. The CDR3 DNA reads TGCGCCAGCAGCCATGGGACTAGCCAGGCCTACGAGCAGTACTTC. This rearrangement joins TRBV5-1 to TRBJ2-7; TRBD2 aligns across 9 bases. Germline values: CDR1 SGHRS, CDR2 YFSETQ. The CDR3 length is 15 residues. After removal of 4 bases from V and 2 bases from J, the junction contained 7 bases not matched to a gene.

The chain links TRBV2 to TRBJ2-7; possible D gene TRBD1, 6 bases. The CDR3 length is 15 residues. Between the trimmed V and J ends, which lost 6 bases and 6 bases, there was a span of 21 bases. Germline assignment: CDR1 SNHLY and CDR2 FYNNEI. The CDR3 here is CASSEPGTNVFEQYF. CDR3 DNA sequence: TGTGCCAGCAGCGAACCCGGGACAAACGTTTTCGAGCAGTACTTC.

The chain combines TRBV28 with TRBJ2-1; 14 bases line up with TRBD2. Losses at the gene ends were 6 bases for V and 2 bases for J; bases not matched to a gene: 6. Per germline, CDR1 MDHEN and CDR2 SYDVKM. This CDR3 has 17 amino acids. CDR3 protein: CASSLRLAGGPYNEQFF. CDR3 DNA sequence: TGTGCCAGCAGCTTAAGACTAGCGGGAGGGCCCTACAATGAGCAGTTCTTC.

J is TRBJ2-6 and V is TRBV7-2; D gene ambiguous. CDR3 size: 14 residues. V was pared by 3 bases and J by 1 base, with 4 bases between. Per the germline V gene, CDR1 is SGHTA and CDR2 is FQGNSA. The CDR3 DNA reads as TGTGCCAGCAGCTTCAGGTCTGGGGCCAACGTCCTGACTTTC. This translates into CASSFRSGANVLTF. The full variable domain, its missing parts supplied by reference TRBV7-2 and TRBJ2-6, is GAGVSQSPSNKVTEKGKDVELRCDPISGHTALYWYRQSLGQGLEFLIYFQGNSAPDKSGLPSDRFSAERTGGSVSTLTIQRTQQEDSAVYLCASSFRSGANVLTFGAGSRLTVL.

This sequence joins TRBV7-3 and TRBJ2-5, with D perhaps TRBD1 (5 bases). The V and J ends lost 3 bases and 5 bases respectively, with 13 bases between them. The CDR3 sequence is 14 residues long. Germline V gene data show CDR1 as SGHTA and CDR2 as FQGTGA. The CDR3 nucleotides are TGTGCCAGCAGCTTCCAGGGTTCAAGGGAGACCCAGTACTTC. Translation gives CASSFQGSRETQYF.

The CDR3 DNA follows: TGTGCCAGCAGTTCATCCATTCGGGGACTTATCCTCAATGAGCAGTTCTTC. This gives the protein CASSSSIRGLILNEQFF. This chain connects TRBV27 to TRBJ2-1; TRBD2 is a possible D gene (6 bases). CDR3 size: 17 residues. The germline V gene has CDR1 MNHEY and CDR2 SMNVEV (reference sequence). Trimming stripped 4 bases from V and 6 bases from J, with 22 bases between.

This clone was recorded once. The chain employs TRBV19 and TRBJ2-7; 7 bases fit TRBD1. This CDR3 is 16 amino acids long. Trimming removed 5 bases from V and 3 bases from J; junction bases left unmatched: 13. Per the germline V gene, CDR1 is LNHDA and CDR2 is SQIVND (reference sequence). The CDR3 DNA reads TGTGCCAGTAGTCCCCTCCGAGGGCAGGGGGTCTACGAGCAGTACTTC. This translates into CASSPLRGQGVYEQYF.

This chain uses TRBV10-3 with TRBJ1-5; 7 nucleotides align to TRBD1. Germline CDR1 and CDR2: ENHRY and SYGVKD. The V segment lost 10 bases and the J segment 11 bases; nucleotides outside the gene matches: 17. This CDR3 spans 14 amino acids. Here the CDR3 reads CATADRDPKEAQHF. CDR3 sequence (DNA): TGTGCCACCGCTGACAGGGACCCTAAGGAGGCCCAGCATTTT.

This clone has just a few counts. The chain uses TRBV13 and TRBJ2-7; the match to TRBD1 covers 10 bases. CDR1 is PRHDT, CDR2 FYEKMQ, per germline (reference sequence). The CDR3 covers 17 residues. Trimming took 6 bases from V and 1 from J; bases not matched to a gene: 12. DNA of the CDR3: TGTGCCAGCAGTTACCTCCCCGGGACAGGGGATTCCTACGAGCAGTACTTC. The encoded protein is CASSYLPGTGDSYEQYF. Full variable domain (missing parts from reference TRBV13 and TRBJ2-7): AAGVIQSPRHLIKEKRETATLKCYPIPRHDTVYWYQQGPGQDPQFLISFYEKMQSDKGSIPDRFSAQQFSDYHSELNMSSLELGDSALYFCASSYLPGTGDSYEQYFGPGTRLTVT.

The gene calls are TRBV7-2 and TRBJ2-7; D uncertain. The CDR3 spans 13 residues. The V end lost 1 base, the J end lost 2 bases, and 6 bases lay between the germline ends. Germline values: CDR1 SGHTA, CDR2 FQGNSA. CDR3 bases: TGTGCCAGCAGCTTAGGATCGGCCTACGAGCAGTACTTC. Its translation is CASSLGSAYEQYF.

The rearrangement uses TRBV12-5 and TRBJ2-1; 8 bases are a match to TRBD2. There are 14 residues in the CDR3. V dropped 6 bases and J dropped 5; count of bases not matched to a gene: 6. Germline V CDR1 and CDR2: LGHNT, FRNRAP. DNA for the CDR3: TGTGCTAGTGGCCCGGGACTAGTAAACAATGAGCAGTTCTTC. Protein: CASGPGLVNNEQFF.

This clone has only a few counts. The chain joins TRBV7-9 to TRBJ2-7; TRBD1 matches at 8 bases. Germline V gene data show CDR1 as SEHNR and CDR2 as FQNEAQ (reference sequence). The CDR3 is 14 residues long. Trimming removed 4 bases from V and 1 base from J; junction bases left unmatched: 3. Here the CDR3 reads CASSSDRASYEQYF. The DNA of the CDR3 is TGTGCCAGCAGCTCGGACAGGGCTTCCTACGAGCAGTACTTC.

V and J are TRBV25-1 and TRBJ2-1, with D hard to call. V dropped 10 bases and J dropped 4 bases, with 5 bases sitting between them. The CDR3 runs to 10 residues. Per the germline V gene, CDR1 is MGHDK and CDR2 is SYGVNS. CDR3 nucleotide sequence: TGTGCCAACAAATACAATGAGCAGTTCTTC. This translates into CANKYNEQFF.